The present T cell receptor (beta chain) was sequenced within a study of blood T cell repertoires in COVID-19. In the authors' workflow: Amplification of reference gene primers provided the estimated nucleated cell counts. Sequenced by immunoSEQ multiplex PCR; TCRdb stores in-frame clones only, minus some. That table gives V, J and clone size, and the DNA gave D and trimming. The repertoire holds around 300,000 clones, with 88% as singletons. The V end lost 4 bases, the J end lost 1 base, and 7 bases lay between the germline ends. This CDR3 has 13 amino acids. Germline assignment: CDR1 KGHSH and CDR2 LQKENI.

The receptor's source is a young man with active or convalescent COVID-19. The specimen sequenced was peripheral blood. This sequence joins TRBV18 and TRBJ1-1; unclear D gene. The CDR3 DNA reads as TGTGCCAGCTCACGACTAGAGAACACTGAAGCTTTCTTT. Translation gives CASSRLENTEAFF.